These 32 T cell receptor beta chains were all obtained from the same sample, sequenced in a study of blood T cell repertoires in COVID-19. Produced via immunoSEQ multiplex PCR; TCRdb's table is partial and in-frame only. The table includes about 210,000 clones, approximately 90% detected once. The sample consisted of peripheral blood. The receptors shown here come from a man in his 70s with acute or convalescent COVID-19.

CDR3 DNA sequence: TGTGCCAGCAGTTTTGGGGCAGGACAGTTCTTC. It translates to CASSFGAGQFF. The chain couples TRBV12-3 or TRBV12-4 to TRBJ2-1; perhaps TRBD1 as D (5 bases). This CDR3 spans 11 amino acids. V was clipped by 3 bases and J by 13 bases, with 10 bases between them.

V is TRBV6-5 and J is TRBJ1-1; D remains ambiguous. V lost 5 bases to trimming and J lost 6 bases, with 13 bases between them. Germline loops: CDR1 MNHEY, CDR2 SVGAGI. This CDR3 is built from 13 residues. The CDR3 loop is CASSPNSPPEAFF. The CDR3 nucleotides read TGTGCCAGCAGTCCTAACAGCCCACCTGAAGCTTTCTTT.

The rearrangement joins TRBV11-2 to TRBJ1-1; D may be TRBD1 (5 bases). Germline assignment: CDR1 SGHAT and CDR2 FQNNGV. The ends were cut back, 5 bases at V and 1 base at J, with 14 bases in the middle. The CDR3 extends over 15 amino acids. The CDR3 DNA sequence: TGTGCCAGCAGCCCCAGGCAGGGCGCGAACACTGAAGCTTTCTTT. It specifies CASSPRQGANTEAFF.

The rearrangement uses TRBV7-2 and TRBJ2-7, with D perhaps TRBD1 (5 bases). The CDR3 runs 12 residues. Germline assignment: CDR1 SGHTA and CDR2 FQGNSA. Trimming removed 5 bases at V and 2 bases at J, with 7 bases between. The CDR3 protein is CASSQGAYEQYF. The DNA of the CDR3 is TGTGCCAGCAGCCAGGGCGCCTACGAGCAGTACTTC.

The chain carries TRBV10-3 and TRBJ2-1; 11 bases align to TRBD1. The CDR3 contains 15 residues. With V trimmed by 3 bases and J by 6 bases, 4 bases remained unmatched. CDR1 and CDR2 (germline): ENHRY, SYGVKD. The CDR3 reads CAISERTGGINEQFF. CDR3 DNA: TGTGCCATCAGTGAAAGGACAGGGGGCATCAATGAGCAGTTCTTC.

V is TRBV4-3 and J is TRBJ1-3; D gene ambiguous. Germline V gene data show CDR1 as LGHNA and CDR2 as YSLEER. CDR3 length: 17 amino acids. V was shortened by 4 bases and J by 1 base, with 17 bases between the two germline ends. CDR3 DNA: TGCGCCAGCAGCCCCCGCGTAGGCGGAAGTTCTGGAAACACCATATATTTT. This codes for CASSPRVGGSSGNTIYF.

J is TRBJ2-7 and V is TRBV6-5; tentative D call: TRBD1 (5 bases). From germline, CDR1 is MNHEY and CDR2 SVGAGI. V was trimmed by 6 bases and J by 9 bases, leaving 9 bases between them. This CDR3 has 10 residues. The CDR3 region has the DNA TGTGCCAGCAGAGGGGTAGTGCAGTACTTC. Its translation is CASRGVVQYF.

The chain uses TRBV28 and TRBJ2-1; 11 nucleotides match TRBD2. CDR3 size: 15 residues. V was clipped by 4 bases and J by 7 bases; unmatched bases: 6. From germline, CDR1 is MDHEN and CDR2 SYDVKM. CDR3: CASSSRLAGKNEQFF. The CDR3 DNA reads TGTGCCAGCAGTTCCCGACTAGCGGGAAAAAATGAGCAGTTCTTC.

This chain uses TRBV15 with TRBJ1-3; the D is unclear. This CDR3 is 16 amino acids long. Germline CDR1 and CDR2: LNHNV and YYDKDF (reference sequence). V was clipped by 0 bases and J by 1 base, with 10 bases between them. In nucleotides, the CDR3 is TGTGCCACCAGCAGAGATATACAAAAATCTGGAAACACCATATATTTT. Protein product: CATSRDIQKSGNTIYF.

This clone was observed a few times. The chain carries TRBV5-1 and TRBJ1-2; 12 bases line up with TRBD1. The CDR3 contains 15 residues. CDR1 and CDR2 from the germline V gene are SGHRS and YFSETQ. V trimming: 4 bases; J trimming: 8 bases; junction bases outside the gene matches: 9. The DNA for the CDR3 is TGCGCCAGCAGCGCGTCGGGACAGGGGGCGGAAGGCTACACCTTC. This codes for CASSASGQGAEGYTF.

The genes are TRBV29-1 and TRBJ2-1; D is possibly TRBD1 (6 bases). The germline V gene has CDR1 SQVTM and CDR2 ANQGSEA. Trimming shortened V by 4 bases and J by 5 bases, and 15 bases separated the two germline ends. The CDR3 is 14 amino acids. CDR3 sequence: CSVGDRFVNNEQFF. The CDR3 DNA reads TGCAGCGTTGGCGACAGGTTTGTGAACAATGAGCAGTTCTTC.

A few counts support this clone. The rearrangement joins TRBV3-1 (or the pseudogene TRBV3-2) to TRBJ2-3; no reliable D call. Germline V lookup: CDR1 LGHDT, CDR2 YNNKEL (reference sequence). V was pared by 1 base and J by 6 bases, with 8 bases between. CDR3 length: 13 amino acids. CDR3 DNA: TGTGCCAGCAGCCAAGGTCCGTCCGATACGCAGTATTTT. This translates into CASSQGPSDTQYF.

The CDR3 spells CASSYYGTGGSYEQYF. Here the CDR3 DNA reads TGTGCCAGCAGTTACTACGGGACAGGGGGTTCCTACGAGCAGTACTTC. The chain links TRBV6-5 to TRBJ2-7; 11 bases line up with TRBD1. CDR3 length: 16 residues. Germline assignment: CDR1 MNHEY and CDR2 SVGAGI. J lost 1 base, V lost 1 base, and 3 bases had no gene match.

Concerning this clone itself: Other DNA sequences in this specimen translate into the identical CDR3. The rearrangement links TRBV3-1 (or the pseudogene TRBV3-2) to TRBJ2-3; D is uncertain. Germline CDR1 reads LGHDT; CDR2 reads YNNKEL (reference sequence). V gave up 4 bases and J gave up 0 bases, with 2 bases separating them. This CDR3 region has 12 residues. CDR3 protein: CASSPSTDTQYF. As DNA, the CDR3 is TGTGCCAGCAGCCCTAGCACAGATACGCAGTATTTT.

DNA for the CDR3: TGCGCCAGCAGCTTGGAAGGACAGGGTGGCAATTTTAACAATGAGCAGTTCTTC. Translation: CASSLEGQGGNFNNEQFF. V usage is TRBV5-1 and J usage is TRBJ2-1, with 8 bases that match TRBD1. This CDR3 is built from 18 residues. Germline V gives CDR1 SGHRS, CDR2 YFSETQ. V gave up 0 bases and J gave up 5 bases; unmatched junction bases: 13.

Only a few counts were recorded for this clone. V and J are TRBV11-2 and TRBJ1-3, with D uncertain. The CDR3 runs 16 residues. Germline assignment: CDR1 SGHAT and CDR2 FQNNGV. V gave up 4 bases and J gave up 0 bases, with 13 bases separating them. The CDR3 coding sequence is TGTGCCAGCAGCTCCGGAGGACTGGGCTCTGGAAACACCATATATTTT. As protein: CASSSGGLGSGNTIYF.

This chain's CDR3 is CASSAGGDSVEETQYF. Written as DNA, the CDR3 is TGCGCCAGCAGCGCCGGGGGGGACAGCGTCGAAGAGACCCAGTACTTC. V gene TRBV5-1 combines with J gene TRBJ2-5, with D tentatively TRBD2 (8 bases). The CDR3 is 16 residues long. Trimming stripped 4 bases from V and 3 bases from J, with 19 bases between. In germline, CDR1 is SGHRS, CDR2 YFSETQ. The full variable domain, with the rest looked up from reference TRBV5-1 and TRBJ2-5, is KAGVTQTPRYLIKTRGQQVTLSCSPISGHRSVSWYQQTPGQGLQFLFEYFSETQRNKGNFPGRFSGRQFSNSRSEMNVSTLELGDSALYLCASSAGGDSVEETQYFGPGTRLLVL.

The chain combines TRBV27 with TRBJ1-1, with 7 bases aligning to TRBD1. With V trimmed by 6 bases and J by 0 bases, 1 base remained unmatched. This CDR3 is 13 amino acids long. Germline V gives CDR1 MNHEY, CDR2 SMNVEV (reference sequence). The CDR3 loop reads CASRGQLNTEAFF. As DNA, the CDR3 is TGTGCCAGCAGGGGACAGCTGAACACTGAAGCTTTCTTT.

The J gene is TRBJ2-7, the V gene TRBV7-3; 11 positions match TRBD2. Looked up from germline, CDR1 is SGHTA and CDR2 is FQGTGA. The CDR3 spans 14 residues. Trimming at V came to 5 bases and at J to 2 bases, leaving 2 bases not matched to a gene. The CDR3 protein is CASSIAGGAYEQYF. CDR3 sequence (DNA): TGTGCCAGCAGCATAGCGGGAGGGGCCTACGAGCAGTACTTC.

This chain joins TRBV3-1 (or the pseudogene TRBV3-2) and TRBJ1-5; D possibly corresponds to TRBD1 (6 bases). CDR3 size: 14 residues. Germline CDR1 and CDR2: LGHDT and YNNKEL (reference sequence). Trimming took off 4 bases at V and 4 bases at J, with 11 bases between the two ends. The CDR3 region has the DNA TGTGCCAGCAGCCTGGGGGGGGCGAATCAGCCCCAGCATTTT. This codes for CASSLGGANQPQHF.

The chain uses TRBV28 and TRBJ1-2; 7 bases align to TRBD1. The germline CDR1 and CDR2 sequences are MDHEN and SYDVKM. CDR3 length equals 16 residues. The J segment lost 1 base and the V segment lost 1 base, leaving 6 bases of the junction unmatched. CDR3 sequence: CASSLYGTEINYGYTF. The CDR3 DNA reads TGTGCCAGCAGTTTATATGGGACAGAAATTAACTATGGCTACACCTTC.

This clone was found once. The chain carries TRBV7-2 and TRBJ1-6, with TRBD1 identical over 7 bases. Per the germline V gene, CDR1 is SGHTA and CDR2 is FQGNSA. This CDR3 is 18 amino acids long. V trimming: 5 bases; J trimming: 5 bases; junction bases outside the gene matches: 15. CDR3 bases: TGTGCCAGCAGCCCAAACAGGGGAAGGATGAGTAATAATTCACCCCTCCACTTT. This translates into CASSPNRGRMSNNSPLHF.

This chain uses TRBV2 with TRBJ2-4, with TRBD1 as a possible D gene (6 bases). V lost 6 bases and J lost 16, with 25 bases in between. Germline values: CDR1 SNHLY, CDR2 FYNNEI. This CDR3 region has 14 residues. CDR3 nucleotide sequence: TGTGCCAGCAGAATAGGGCCGGGACAATATTTCCCATACTTC. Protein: CASRIGPGQYFPYF.

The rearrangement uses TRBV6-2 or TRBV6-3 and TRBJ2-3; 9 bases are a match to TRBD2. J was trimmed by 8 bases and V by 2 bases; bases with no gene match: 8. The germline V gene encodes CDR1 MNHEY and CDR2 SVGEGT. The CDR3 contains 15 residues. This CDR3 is CASSYTTTAGGTQYF. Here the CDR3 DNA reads TGTGCCAGCAGTTACACCACGACAGCGGGAGGTACGCAGTATTTT.

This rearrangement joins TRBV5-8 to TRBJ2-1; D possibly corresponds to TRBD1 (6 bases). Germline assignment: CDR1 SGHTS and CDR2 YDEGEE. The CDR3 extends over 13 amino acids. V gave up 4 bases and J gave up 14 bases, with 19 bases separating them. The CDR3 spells CASSHAARTVEFF. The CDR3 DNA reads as TGTGCCAGCAGCCATGCCGCAAGGACAGTCGAGTTCTTC.

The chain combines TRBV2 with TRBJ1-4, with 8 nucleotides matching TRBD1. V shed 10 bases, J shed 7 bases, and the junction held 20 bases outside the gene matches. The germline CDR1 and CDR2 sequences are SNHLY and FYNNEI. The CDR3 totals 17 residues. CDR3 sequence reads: CATFAGTGRVQGEKLFF. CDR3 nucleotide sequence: TGTGCCACATTCGCCGGGACAGGCAGAGTGCAGGGTGAAAAACTGTTTTTT. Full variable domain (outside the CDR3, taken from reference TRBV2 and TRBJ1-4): EPEVTQTPSHQVTQMGQEVILRCVPISNHLYFYWYRQILGQKVEFLVSFYNNEISEKSEIFDDQFSVERPDGSNFTLKIRSTKLEDSAMYFCATFAGTGRVQGEKLFFGSGTQLSVL.

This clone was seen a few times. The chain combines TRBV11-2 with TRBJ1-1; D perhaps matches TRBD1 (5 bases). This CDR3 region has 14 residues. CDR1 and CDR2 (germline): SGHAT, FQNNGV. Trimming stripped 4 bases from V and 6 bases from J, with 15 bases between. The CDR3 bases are TGTGCCAGCAGCTCCATAGGGTGGGGCGCTGAAGCTTTCTTT. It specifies CASSSIGWGAEAFF.

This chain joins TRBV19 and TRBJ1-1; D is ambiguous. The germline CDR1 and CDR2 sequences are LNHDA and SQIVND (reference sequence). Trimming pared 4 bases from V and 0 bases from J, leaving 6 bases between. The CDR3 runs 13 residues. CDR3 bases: TGTGCCAGTAGTACTACAGTGAACACTGAAGCTTTCTTT. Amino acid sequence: CASSTTVNTEAFF.

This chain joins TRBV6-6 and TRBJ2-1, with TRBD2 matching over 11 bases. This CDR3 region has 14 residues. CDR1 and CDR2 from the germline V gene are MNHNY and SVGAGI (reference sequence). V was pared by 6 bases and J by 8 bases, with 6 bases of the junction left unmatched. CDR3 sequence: CASSPTSGRDEQFF. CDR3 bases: TGTGCCAGCAGCCCAACTAGCGGGAGAGATGAGCAGTTCTTC.

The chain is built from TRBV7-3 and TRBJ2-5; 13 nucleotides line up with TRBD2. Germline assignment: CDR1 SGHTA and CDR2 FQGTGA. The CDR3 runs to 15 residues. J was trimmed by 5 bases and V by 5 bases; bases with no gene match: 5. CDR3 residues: CASSPLAGGRETQYF. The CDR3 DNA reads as TGTGCCAGCAGCCCACTAGCGGGAGGGAGGGAGACCCAGTACTTC.

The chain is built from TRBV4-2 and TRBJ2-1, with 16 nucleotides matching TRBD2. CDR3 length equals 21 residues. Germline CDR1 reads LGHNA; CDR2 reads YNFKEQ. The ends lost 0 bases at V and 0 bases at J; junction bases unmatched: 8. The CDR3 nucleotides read TGTGCCAGCAGCCAAGATCCTGGGACTAGCGGGAGGGTAAGCTCCTACAATGAGCAGTTCTTC. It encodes CASSQDPGTSGRVSSYNEQFF.

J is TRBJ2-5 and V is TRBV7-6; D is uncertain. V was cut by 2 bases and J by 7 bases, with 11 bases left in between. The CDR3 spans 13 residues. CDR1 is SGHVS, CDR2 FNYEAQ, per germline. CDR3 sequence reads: CASSLNLDGTQYF. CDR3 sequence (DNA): TGTGCCAGCAGCTTAAATTTAGATGGGACCCAGTACTTC.